The clone carrying this T cell receptor (beta chain) has just one count. Its antigen is undetermined. cDNA prepared by RNA extraction and subsequent reverse transcription served as the template for sequencing. Profiling relied on immunoSEQ multiplex PCR, and the TCRdb table lists in-frame clones only, not all of them. The repertoire holds 120,000 to 150,000 clones, with roughly four fifths as singletons. Treatment reported: oral pan-JAK inhibitor, 5-10 mg twice daily. This entry comes from a study of CD8+ T cells in alopecia areata. Study information: Tofacitinib continued for 6 to 18 months and was then withheld for 6 months. Scalp area affected, as a percentage, set the severity score of treated patients.

CDR1 SEHNR and CDR2 FQNEAQ come from the germline V gene (reference sequence). The V and J ends lost 5 bases and 0 bases respectively, with 15 bases between them. The CDR3 extends over 16 amino acids. The study's findings and limits: Uncertainty about whether baseline CD8+ expansion is linked to response remains, with one nonresponder. Patients displayed less clarity in TCR sharing than mice, a finding possibly related to HLA.

The sequencing used CD8+ T cells sorted from blood, collected at week 4, from a patient treated with tofacitinib. This receptor was taken from a human donor with alopecia areata. The J gene is TRBJ2-3, the V gene TRBV7-9; D is possibly TRBD2 (6 bases). The CDR3 DNA is TGTGCCAGCAGCCACCATCAGCGGGCTAGCACAGATACGCAGTATTTT. This gives the protein CASSHHQRASTDTQYF.